One sample yielded the 22 T cell receptor beta chains listed below, sequenced in a study of cytomegalovirus exposure and HLA in healthy donors. Data came from immunoSEQ multiplex PCR; TCRdb stores just in-frame clones and leaves some out. In the table there are tens of thousands of clones, approximately 94% of which are singletons. Sequenced sample: PBMCs. The receptors here all came from a man aged 18 to 35 in good health and CMV-seropositive.

This chain joins TRBV4-3 and TRBJ2-1, with D possibly matching TRBD2 (5 bases). V lost 1 base and J lost 3, with 10 bases in between. The CDR3 is 15 amino acids. Germline CDR1 LGHNA, CDR2 YSLEER. The DNA for the CDR3 is TGCGCCAGCAGCCAAGTAAGCGGCATCTACAATGAGCAGTTCTTC. It yields the protein CASSQVSGIYNEQFF.

This clone was recorded a few times. The rearrangement joins TRBV10-3 to TRBJ1-1; 8 bases map to TRBD1. V was pared by 6 bases and J by 0 bases, with 6 bases of the junction left unmatched. The CDR3 is 15 amino acids. The germline V gene has CDR1 ENHRY and CDR2 SYGVKD. DNA of the CDR3: TGTGCCATCAGCGAACAGGGGGGGATGAACACTGAAGCTTTCTTT. Translation gives CAISEQGGMNTEAFF.

The rearrangement joins TRBV7-8 to TRBJ2-1, with D hard to call. This CDR3 is 13 amino acids long. The V gene's germline CDR1 is SGHVS and CDR2 FQNEAQ. Deletions cut 2 bases from V and 7 bases from J, with 9 bases between. The CDR3 here is CASSLLVPNEQFF. In nucleotides, the CDR3 is TGTGCCAGCAGCTTATTAGTTCCGAATGAGCAGTTCTTC. The complete variable domain, with remaining parts taken from reference TRBV7-8 and TRBJ2-1, reads GAGVSQSPRYKVAKRGQDVALRCDPISGHVSLFWYQQALGQGPEFLTYFQNEAQLDKSGLPSDRFFAERPEGSVSTLKIQRTQQEDSAVYLCASSLLVPNEQFFGPGTRLTVL.

The chain uses TRBV4-1 and TRBJ2-1, with 7 bases fitting TRBD2. CDR1 MGHRA and CDR2 YSYEKL come from the germline V gene. Germline trimming cut 1 base from V and 3 bases from J; bases unmatched to any gene: 6. CDR3 length: 16 amino acids. The CDR3 reads CASSQGGLGNYNEQFF. CDR3 nucleotide sequence: TGCGCCAGCAGCCAAGGCGGACTAGGGAACTACAATGAGCAGTTCTTC.

The chain carries TRBV4-1 and TRBJ1-2; tentatively, D is TRBD1 (6 bases). There are 15 residues in the CDR3. Trimming cost V 8 bases and J 5 bases, with 21 bases left between them. The germline V gene has CDR1 MGHRA and CDR2 YSYEKL. This CDR3 reads CASGYSGGGLYGYTF. The CDR3, as DNA: TGCGCCAGCGGATACAGTGGGGGGGGGCTGTATGGCTACACCTTC.

This chain links TRBV27 with TRBJ1-5; 12 nucleotides agree with TRBD1. Per germline, CDR1 MNHEY and CDR2 SMNVEV (reference sequence). This CDR3 comprises 16 residues. Losses at the gene ends were 0 bases for V and 8 bases for J; bases not matched to a gene: 5. The CDR3 is CASSLSGQGARKPQHF. CDR3 in DNA: TGTGCCAGCAGTTTATCGGGACAGGGGGCGAGGAAGCCCCAGCATTTT.

This chain links TRBV11-2 with TRBJ2-3, with 10 bases matching TRBD2. Unmatched junction bases numbered 4, after V lost 3 bases and J lost 4 bases. CDR3 length: 15 amino acids. In germline, CDR1 is SGHAT, CDR2 FQNNGV. The CDR3: CASSLGLASADTQYF. CDR3 nucleotides: TGTGCCAGCAGCTTGGGACTAGCGTCCGCAGATACGCAGTATTTT.

This sequence joins TRBV6-5 and TRBJ1-2; tentative D call: TRBD1 (6 bases). The CDR3 runs 15 residues. CDR1 and CDR2 (germline): MNHEY, SVGAGI. The V end lost 2 bases, the J end lost 6 bases, and 16 bases lay between the germline ends. The CDR3 loop reads CASSYSRDTLNGYTF. The DNA for the CDR3 is TGTGCCAGCAGTTACAGCCGGGACACCCTTAATGGCTACACCTTC.

The J gene is TRBJ2-5, the V gene TRBV29-1; 8 bases align to TRBD2. From germline, CDR1 is SQVTM and CDR2 ANQGSEA. There are 13 residues in the CDR3. The ends lost 7 bases at V and 5 bases at J; junction bases unmatched: 9. The CDR3 spells CSAAGRGGETQYF. The DNA for the CDR3 is TGCAGCGCCGCCGGGAGGGGGGGGGAGACCCAGTACTTC.

This rearrangement joins TRBV5-6 to TRBJ1-3; possibly TRBD1 for D (6 bases). Per the germline V gene, CDR1 is SGHDT and CDR2 is YYEEEE. V was pared by 5 bases and J by 2 bases, with 17 bases between. The CDR3 loop spans 16 amino acids. The CDR3 loop reads CASSIGGPGAGNTIYF. The CDR3 region has the DNA TGTGCCAGCAGTATTGGGGGCCCAGGGGCTGGAAACACCATATATTTT.

V gene TRBV23-1 combines with J gene TRBJ2-3, with D possibly TRBD2 on 5 matching bases. TRBV23-1 belongs to the ORF category, with a function that is uncertain. Trimming shortened V by 0 bases and J by 3 bases, and 10 bases separated the two germline ends. The CDR3 has 15 amino acids. For the CDR3, the DNA is TGCGCCAGCAGTCAATCCAAGAGGGCGACAGATACGCAGTATTTT. This codes for CASSQSKRATDTQYF.

The chain employs TRBV27 and TRBJ2-7, with 8 bases matching TRBD2. Germline assignment: CDR1 MNHEY and CDR2 SMNVEV (reference sequence). V was pared by 3 bases and J by 3 bases, with 7 bases of the junction left unmatched. The CDR3 covers 15 residues. CDR3 residues: CASSFASGSVYEQYF. The CDR3 nucleotides are TGTGCCAGCAGTTTCGCCAGCGGGAGTGTCTACGAGCAGTACTTC.

V is TRBV5-4 and J is TRBJ2-5, with D possibly TRBD2 on 5 matching bases. The V gene lost 0 bases and the J gene lost 5 bases, with 8 bases spanning the gap. The germline V gene has CDR1 SGHNT and CDR2 YYREEE (reference sequence). This CDR3 comprises 13 residues. CDR3 sequence reads: CASSLEASETQYF. The DNA of the CDR3 is TGTGCCAGCAGCTTGGAGGCTAGCGAGACCCAGTACTTC.

This clone was picked up one time. The V call is TRBV28, the J call TRBJ2-7; D uncertain. This CDR3 is built from 15 residues. Deletions cut 3 bases from V and 5 bases from J, with 17 bases between. CDR1 MDHEN and CDR2 SYDVKM come from the germline V gene. This chain's CDR3 is CASSFWQATKDEQYF. CDR3 coding DNA: TGTGCCAGCAGTTTTTGGCAGGCCACCAAAGACGAGCAGTACTTC.

This chain links TRBV2 with TRBJ2-6; 11 bases agree with TRBD1. This CDR3 is 16 amino acids long. Germline lookup yields CDR1 SNHLY and CDR2 FYNNEI. Trimming cost V 7 bases and J 0 bases; bases outside gene matches: 2. The CDR3 protein is CASTGTGGSGANVLTF. DNA for the CDR3: TGTGCCAGCACCGGGACAGGGGGCTCTGGGGCCAACGTCCTGACTTTC.

V and J are TRBV10-3 and TRBJ2-3, with D uncertain. Per germline, CDR1 ENHRY and CDR2 SYGVKD. The CDR3 runs to 14 residues. Between the trimmed V and J ends, which lost 0 bases and 4 bases, there was a span of 8 bases. The CDR3 DNA sequence: TGTGCCATCAGTGAGTCTAGAGAGGCAGATACGCAGTATTTT. Protein product: CAISESREADTQYF.

In regard to this clone: At one end the junction does not follow the germline gene, possibly because of a read error. V usage is TRBV6-5 and J usage is TRBJ2-3; 7 bases map to TRBD2. There are 15 residues in the CDR3. Germline lookup yields CDR1 MNHEY and CDR2 SVGAGI. The CDR3 DNA sequence: TGTGTCAGCAGTTACCGGGGGGTCAGCACAGATACGCAGTATTTT. It specifies CVSSYRGVSTDTQYF.

J is TRBJ2-7 and V is TRBV5-1; the D gene is possibly TRBD2 (5 bases). Germline V lookup: CDR1 SGHRS, CDR2 YFSETQ. The CDR3 is 15 residues long. Between the trimmed V and J ends, which lost 7 bases and 0 bases, there was a span of 17 bases. CDR3 sequence: CASEGGTYPSYEQYF. CDR3 bases: TGCGCCAGCGAGGGCGGAACCTATCCCTCCTACGAGCAGTACTTC.

The CDR3 spells CASSYNSNSPLHF. The CDR3 DNA reads as TGTGCCAGCAGTTACAACTCCAATTCACCCCTCCACTTT. The J gene is TRBJ1-6, the V gene TRBV6-6; D gene ambiguous. This CDR3 spans 13 amino acids. Trimming pared 2 bases from V and 7 bases from J, leaving 6 bases between. CDR1 is MNHNY, CDR2 SVGAGI, per germline (reference sequence).

V gene TRBV2 combines with J gene TRBJ2-3; D gene uncertain. The CDR3 runs to 14 residues. The V gene lost 4 bases and the J gene lost 2 bases, with 10 bases spanning the gap. Germline values: CDR1 SNHLY, CDR2 FYNNEI. DNA for the CDR3: TGTGCCAGCAGTGTTAACAGCCACACAGATACGCAGTATTTT. Amino acids: CASSVNSHTDTQYF.

The chain carries TRBV6-1 and TRBJ2-1; 8 bases are a match to TRBD2. The CDR3 is 16 residues long. Germline V gene sequence: CDR1 MNHNS, CDR2 SASEGT. V was pared by 4 bases and J by 7 bases, with 12 bases of the junction left unmatched. CDR3 nucleotides: TGTGCCAGCAGTGTACCCCTCGGGGGGGCTTGGAATGAGCAGTTCTTC. Translation gives CASSVPLGGAWNEQFF.

The J gene is TRBJ2-5, the V gene TRBV5-1; TRBD2 agrees at 9 bases. The J call may be incorrect, as the DNA end agrees better with TRBJ2-7. Per the germline V gene, CDR1 is SGHRS and CDR2 is YFSETQ. The CDR3 has 17 amino acids. CDR3 bases: TGCGCCAGCAGCTTGGCGATAGCGGGAGTCCGTTCGTACGAGCAGTACTTC. It specifies CASSLAIAGVRSYEQYF.